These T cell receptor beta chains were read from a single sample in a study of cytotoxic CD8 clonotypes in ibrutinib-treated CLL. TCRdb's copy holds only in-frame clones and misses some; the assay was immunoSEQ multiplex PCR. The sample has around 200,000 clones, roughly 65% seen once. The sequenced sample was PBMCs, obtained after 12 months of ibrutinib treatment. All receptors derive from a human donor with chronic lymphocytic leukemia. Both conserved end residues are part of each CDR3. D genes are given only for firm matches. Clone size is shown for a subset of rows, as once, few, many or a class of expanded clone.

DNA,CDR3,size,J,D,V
TGTGCCAGCAGGCGGGACGGTTCCTACGAGCAGTACTTC,CASRRDGSYEQYF,NA,TRBJ2-7,NA,TRBV6-5
TGTGCGCATGGGCTAGCGGGAGGTAATGAGCAGTTCTTC,CAHGLAGGNEQFF,once,TRBJ2-1,TRBD2,TRBV25-1
TGTGCCAGCTCCGGGACGTTCACTGGAAACACCATATATTTT,CASSGTFTGNTIYF,NA,TRBJ1-3,NA,TRBV9
TGTGCCAGCAGCTTAGTTGAGGGATCTAACGAGCAGTACTTC,CASSLVEGSNEQYF,once,TRBJ2-7,NA,TRBV7-9
TGCGCCAGCAGTGAACTCCGTAGGCAGGACCATGAGCAGTTCTTC,CASSELRRQDHEQFF,NA,TRBJ2-1,NA,TRBV10-1
TGTGCCAGCAGCCTAAGGGCCCAGAACACCGGGGAGCTGTTTTTT,CASSLRAQNTGELFF,NA,TRBJ2-2,NA,TRBV6-5
TGTGCCAGCAGCCAAGGAAGGGGGTGGGAGACCCAGTACTTC,CASSQGRGWETQYF,NA,TRBJ2-5,NA,TRBV13
TGCGCCAGCAGCCGCGACAGGGATCTTCCCTATGGCTACACCTTC,CASSRDRDLPYGYTF,NA,TRBJ1-2,TRBD1,TRBV5-1
TGTGCCAGCAGGCCCTTGCTAGCGGGGGTCAATGAGCAGTTCTTC,CASRPLLAGVNEQFF,NA,TRBJ2-1,TRBD2,TRBV27
TGTGCCAGTAGTGGGGGACGGGACAGATTCTCTGGAAACACCATATATTTT,CASSGGRDRFSGNTIYF,NA,TRBJ1-3,TRBD1,TRBV19
TGTGCCAGCAGCGTAGTGGGGGGGAGCGACGAGCAGTACTTC,CASSVVGGSDEQYF,NA,TRBJ2-7,TRBD2,TRBV9
TGTGCCAGCAGCCTGTACAGAAACACTGAAGCTTTCTTT,CASSLYRNTEAFF,NA,TRBJ1-1,NA,TRBV7-7
TGTGCCAGCAGCTTAGCGCTGTCAGGAACTGAAGCTTTCTTT,CASSLALSGTEAFF,NA,TRBJ1-1,NA,TRBV7-6
TGTGCCAGCAGCGTAGGGACAGGGGCGAGGGAGCAGTACTTC,CASSVGTGAREQYF,few,TRBJ2-7,TRBD1,TRBV9
TGTGCCAGCAGCTTAACGTCTAGCGGGGTTTATAATGAAAAACTGTTTTTT,CASSLTSSGVYNEKLFF,few,TRBJ1-4,NA,TRBV7-9
TGTGCCAGCAGCAACCGGACACTAAGCTCTGGAAACACCATATATTTT,CASSNRTLSSGNTIYF,NA,TRBJ1-3,NA,TRBV21-1
TGTGCCAGCAGCTCTTACGAGGGGCTGGAGACCCAGTACTTC,CASSSYEGLETQYF,NA,TRBJ2-5,NA,TRBV7-9
TGTGCCAGCAGCTTATACCTACGGGACCCGAGGGATGAGCAGTTCTTC,CASSLYLRDPRDEQFF,NA,TRBJ2-1,NA,TRBV7-2
TGTGCCAGCAGTGAAGGGCTAGCGGGTAGACAAGAGACCCAGTACTTC,CASSEGLAGRQETQYF,NA,TRBJ2-5,TRBD2,TRBV2
TGCGCCAGCAGCCCCCTCGTGGGGACGGGCACTGAAGCTTTCTTT,CASSPLVGTGTEAFF,NA,TRBJ1-1,NA,TRBV4-1
TGTGCCAGCAGCACCAGGGGGCAACACTATGGCTACACCTTC,CASSTRGQHYGYTF,NA,TRBJ1-2,TRBD1,TRBV27
TGTGCCAGCAGCTCAGGGGCCCTCTATGGCTACACCTTC,CASSSGALYGYTF,NA,TRBJ1-2,NA,TRBV27
TGTGCCAGCAGTTACTCTTGGGCTAGCGGGAGGGCGGAGCAGTACTTC,CASSYSWASGRAEQYF,NA,TRBJ2-7,TRBD2,TRBV6-5
TGCGCCAGCAGCCAACTTGTGGGGAGAAGCACCGGGGAGCTGTTTTTT,CASSQLVGRSTGELFF,few,TRBJ2-2,NA,TRBV4-1
TGTGCCAGCAGTTTTAGGCAGGGCGACACCTACGAGCAGTACTTC,CASSFRQGDTYEQYF,NA,TRBJ2-7,NA,TRBV28
TGCGCCAGCAGCCGAGGACAGGCTTACGAGCAGTACTTC,CASSRGQAYEQYF,NA,TRBJ2-7,TRBD1,TRBV5-1
TGTGCCTGGCAGGAGTATAATTCACCCCTCCACTTT,CAWQEYNSPLHF,NA,TRBJ1-6,NA,TRBV30
TGTGCCAGCAGCGCCCAGACAGGGAGACGTGGCTACACCTTC,CASSAQTGRRGYTF,NA,TRBJ1-2,TRBD1,TRBV9